This TCR beta chain was documented in a study of shared clonotypes between healthy human individuals. Broader study findings: Estimated clonotype richness was generally higher in naive than memory subsets. The study drew on few donors, limiting represented genetic and exposure-history diversity.

Regarding this clone: Its antigen is undetermined.

Trimming cost V 0 bases and J 0 bases, with 22 bases left between them. CDR3 length: 21 amino acids. The V gene's germline CDR1 is SGHRS and CDR2 YFSETQ. Profiling relied on immunoSEQ multiplex PCR, and the TCRdb table lists in-frame clones only, not all of them. This table has about 1 million clones, approximately 68% appearing once. Input material: memory CD4+ T cells sorted from blood. Subset here: CD45RA-negative fraction. The chain joins TRBV5-1 to TRBJ1-6; D not certain. The origin of this receptor is a man younger than 35 in good health. Here the CDR3 reads CASSLGTAGTLLSSYNSPLHF. In DNA form, the CDR3 reads TGCGCCAGCAGCTTGGGTACAGCGGGAACCTTGTTAAGCTCCTATAATTCACCCCTCCACTTT.